The 17 T cell receptor beta chains below were found in one sample sequenced in a study of T-cell memory formation after mild COVID-19. From the 5' RACE reads, TCRdb called clonotypes with MiXCR, one entry per CDR3 protein. The table records about 400,000 distinct CDR3 sequences, over 15% of them present only once. The sequenced sample consisted of PBMCs or a T cell subset sorted from them (not recorded which). The receptors originated from a young man who had mild COVID-19 (a few samples of this study predate the infection). Cell type and time point are not known.

The rearrangement uses TRBV5-1 and TRBJ2-5; 9 positions agree with TRBD2. CDR3 length equals 14 residues. Germline V gene sequence: CDR1 SGHRS, CDR2 YFSETQ. V trimming: 5 bases; J trimming: 5 bases; junction bases outside the gene matches: 7. The CDR3 DNA sequence: TGCGCCAGCAGATCTAGCGGGACGACGGAGACCCAGTACTTC. This codes for CASRSSGTTETQYF.

Many counts were recorded for this clonotype. V gene TRBV5-1 combines with J gene TRBJ2-7; TRBD1 agrees at 9 bases. CDR1 and CDR2 (germline): SGHRS, YFSETQ. The ends lost 3 bases at V and 1 base at J; junction bases unmatched: 5. This CDR3 spans 15 amino acids. CDR3 sequence (DNA): TGCGCCAGCAGCTGGGGACAGGGTCCTTCCTACGAGCAGTACGTC. Encoded protein: CASSWGQGPSYEQYV.

The V and J genes are TRBV2 and TRBJ2-5; tentative D call: TRBD1 (5 bases). Germline CDR1 SNHLY, CDR2 FYNNEI. CDR3 length: 12 residues. V lost 7 bases and J lost 2, with 8 bases in between. CDR3: CASNRIQETQYF. CDR3 bases: TGTGCCAGCAACAGGATACAAGAGACCCAGTACTTC. Based on the CDR3 plus reference TRBV2 and TRBJ2-5, the full variable domain is EPEVTQTPSHQVTQMGQEVILRCVPISNHLYFYWYRQILGQKVEFLVSFYNNEISEKSEIFDDQFSVERPDGSNFTLKIRSTKLEDSAMYFCASNRIQETQYFGPGTRLLVL.

Comments on this clonotype: The junction departs from the called germline gene at one end, perhaps through a read error. This rearrangement joins TRBV5-1 to TRBJ2-5; 8 positions agree with TRBD2. The germline V gene has CDR1 SGHRS and CDR2 YFSETQ. The CDR3 loop spans 15 amino acids. The CDR3 protein is CASRLDSGGLETQYF. The DNA of the CDR3 is TGCGCCAGCAGATTGGACAGCGGGGGACTAGAGACCCAGTACTTC.

This clonotype turned up a few times. The CDR3, as DNA: TGTGCCAGCAGCGAAGGACAGGGGGGCGGGAATGAGCAGTTCTTC. It yields the protein CASSEGQGGGNEQFF. This sequence joins TRBV9 and TRBJ2-1; TRBD1 aligns across 10 bases. The CDR3 has 15 amino acids. Germline V gives CDR1 SGDLS, CDR2 YYNGEE. Unmatched junction bases numbered 7, after V lost 3 bases and J lost 7 bases.

The sample holds a few counts of this clonotype. V gene TRBV28 combines with J gene TRBJ2-3; 7 positions agree with TRBD1. From germline, CDR1 is MDHEN and CDR2 SYDVKM. With 8 bases clipped from V and 4 bases from J, the junction kept 9 bases outside the gene matches. The CDR3 totals 14 residues. The CDR3 region is CASSRTGLADTQYF. CDR3 DNA sequence: TGTGCCAGCTCCAGGACAGGCTTGGCAGATACGCAGTATTTT.

This clonotype was detected only a few times. This chain uses TRBV29-1 with TRBJ2-1; 14 bases align to TRBD2. Trimming at V came to 4 bases and at J to 5 bases, leaving 1 base not matched to a gene. There are 14 residues in the CDR3. Germline V CDR1 and CDR2: SQVTM, ANQGSEA. CDR3 in amino acids: CSVGLAGGNNEQFF. CDR3 coding DNA: TGCAGCGTTGGACTAGCGGGGGGGAACAATGAGCAGTTCTTC.

The rearrangement joins TRBV2 to TRBJ2-1, with D perhaps matching TRBD2 (5 bases). Germline lookup yields CDR1 SNHLY and CDR2 FYNNEI. The CDR3 loop spans 16 amino acids. With 7 bases removed from V and 1 base from J, the gap between germline ends came to 17 bases. The CDR3 region is CASNPGGIRSYNEQFF. The CDR3 coding sequence is TGTGCCAGCAACCCCGGAGGAATTCGGTCCTACAATGAGCAGTTCTTC. Complete variable domain (other parts from reference TRBV2 and TRBJ2-1): EPEVTQTPSHQVTQMGQEVILRCVPISNHLYFYWYRQILGQKVEFLVSFYNNEISEKSEIFDDQFSVERPDGSNFTLKIRSTKLEDSAMYFCASNPGGIRSYNEQFFGPGTRLTVL.

This clonotype was seen a few times. The chain employs TRBV20-1 and TRBJ2-7, with D perhaps TRBD2 (5 bases). Germline V CDR1 and CDR2: DFQATT, SNEGSKA (reference sequence). V gave up 0 bases and J gave up 3 bases, with 6 bases separating them. This CDR3 is built from 12 residues. The CDR3 coding sequence is TGCAGTGCTAGAGACCGGGGCTACGAGCAGTACGTC. It codes for CSARDRGYEQYV.

This clonotype was seen many times. The chain joins TRBV12-3 or TRBV12-4 to TRBJ1-4, with D tentatively TRBD1 (6 bases). The germline V and J ends were trimmed by 6 bases and 8 bases, with 16 bases remaining between them. The CDR3 spans 14 residues. The CDR3 region has the DNA TGTGCCAGCAGCTCTACTACAGGGAACGAAAAACTGTTTTTT. This encodes CASSSTTGNEKLFF.

In this sample, this clonotype turned up a few times. This sequence joins TRBV3-1 and TRBJ2-7, with 7 bases aligning to TRBD1. This CDR3 has 20 residues. Germline-derived CDR1 and CDR2 are LGHDT and YNNKEL (reference sequence). Unmatched junction bases numbered 21, after V lost 2 bases and J lost 2 bases. The CDR3 DNA is TGTGCCAGCAGCCAACCAAAATGGGGGACAGACCTCCCCGAAACCTACGAGCAGTACGTC. It specifies CASSQPKWGTDLPETYEQYV.

V and J are TRBV10-3 and TRBJ2-2; D could derive from TRBD1 or TRBD2 (6 bases each). The CDR3 length is 15 residues. Germline CDR1 reads ENHRY; CDR2 reads SYGVKD. Trimming shortened V by 3 bases and J by 7 bases, and 15 bases separated the two germline ends. The CDR3 spells CAISEGWGAGGELFF. The CDR3 nucleotides are TGTGCCATCAGTGAAGGATGGGGGGCGGGCGGGGAGCTGTTTTTT.

This clonotype was recorded a few times. The chain uses TRBV4-1 and TRBJ1-6; 11 bases are a match to TRBD1. Germline lookup yields CDR1 MGHRA and CDR2 YSYEKL. This CDR3 is 16 amino acids long. Trimming at V came to 0 bases and at J to 6 bases, leaving 1 base not matched to a gene. The CDR3 bases are TGCGCCAGCAGCCAAGAAGGGACAGGGGGTAATTCACCCCTCCACTTT. Translating it yields CASSQEGTGGNSPLHF.

This clonotype was seen ten or more times. V and J are TRBV5-1 and TRBJ2-1, with D unresolved. CDR1 and CDR2 from the germline V gene are SGHRS and YFSETQ. V gave up 0 bases and J gave up 7 bases, with 8 bases separating them. The CDR3 runs 13 residues. CDR3 DNA sequence: TGCGCCAGCAGCTTGGGGGCTAGGAATGAGCAGTTCTTC. This encodes CASSLGARNEQFF.

In this sample, this clonotype turned up a few times. The rearrangement uses TRBV7-9 and TRBJ2-5; D tentatively reads TRBD1 or TRBD2 (5 bases each). V shed 5 bases and J shed 5 bases, with 9 bases lying between them. In germline, CDR1 is SEHNR, CDR2 FQNEAQ (reference sequence). The CDR3 runs to 12 residues. The CDR3 sequence is CASSRGGETQYF. CDR3 DNA: TGTGCCAGCAGCCGGGGCGGGGAGACCCAGTACTTC.

This clonotype was observed many times. The V and J genes are TRBV7-2 and TRBJ1-1; D remains ambiguous. The CDR3 contains 12 residues. V dropped 5 bases and J dropped 8 bases, with 12 bases sitting between them. Germline values: CDR1 SGHTA, CDR2 FQGNSA. The CDR3 reads CASSREYGEAFF. The DNA of the CDR3 is TGTGCCAGCAGCAGAGAGTACGGCGAAGCTTTCTTT.

The J gene is TRBJ1-2, the V gene TRBV11-2; 7 nucleotides align to TRBD1. The V gene's germline CDR1 is SGHAT and CDR2 FQNNGV. Unmatched junction bases numbered 7, after V lost 5 bases and J lost 7 bases. The CDR3 totals 13 residues. The CDR3 loop is CASSPAGGSGYTF. The CDR3 DNA reads as TGTGCCAGCAGCCCCGCAGGGGGGAGTGGCTACACCTTC.